This paragraph covers one T cell receptor beta chain sequence. As yet, its antigen is unknown. This specimen belongs to a study of beta chain features in type 1 diabetes. The germline V gene has CDR1 MNHNY and CDR2 SVGAGI (reference sequence). Trimming pared 6 bases from V and 6 bases from J, leaving 12 bases between. CDR3 length equals 13 residues. Isolated RNA was reverse transcribed in full, so expressed TCRB transcripts were sequenced. Generated by immunoSEQ multiplex PCR, the TCRdb table keeps only in-frame clones and is missing some. The repertoire holds around 250,000 clones, with 25% to 30% as singletons. Study observations and caveats: A greater similarity of naive, central memory and Treg TCRB repertoires was seen among patients than among healthy donors.

The receptor was derived from a man aged 25 to 45 in good health. The chain recombines TRBV6-6 with TRBJ1-5; possibly TRBD1 for D (6 bases). The source material was central memory CD4+ T cells from blood. CDR3 in amino acids: CASSAQGSQPQHF. The DNA for the CDR3 is TGTGCCAGCAGCGCACAGGGAAGTCAGCCCCAGCATTTT.